The 7 T cell receptor beta chains presented below share a single source sample, sequenced in a study of T cells in localized non-small cell lung cancer. Assay: immunoSEQ multiplex PCR; the TCRdb copy retains only in-frame clones and omits some. The table records about 53,000 clones, 80% to 85% of them present only once. Sequenced here: peripheral blood mononuclear cells, sampled before any cancer treatment. These receptors were taken from a man aged 40-75 years with stage III lung adenocarcinoma.

The V and J genes are TRBV5-1 and TRBJ1-2; D call uncertain. The CDR3 length is 15 residues. Germline assignment: CDR1 SGHRS and CDR2 YFSETQ. The V and J ends lost 0 bases and 6 bases respectively, with 15 bases between them. CDR3 loop: CASSLEPTGSDGYTF. The CDR3 DNA sequence: TGCGCCAGCAGCTTGGAACCGACGGGGTCCGATGGCTACACCTTC.

The chain is built from TRBV11-1 and TRBJ2-7, with 10 bases lining up with TRBD1. The CDR3 runs 14 residues. V was pared by 4 bases and J by 2 bases, with 2 bases of the junction left unmatched. From germline, CDR1 is SGHAT and CDR2 FQDESV (reference sequence). The CDR3 loop reads CASSWDRGTYEQYF. The DNA for the CDR3 is TGTGCCAGCAGCTGGGACAGGGGAACCTACGAGCAGTACTTC.

The chain couples TRBV4-2 to TRBJ2-5; TRBD2 might be the D (7 bases). The DNA end favors TRBJ2-7, so the J call may be wrong. The CDR3 extends over 13 amino acids. Per germline, CDR1 LGHNA and CDR2 YNFKEQ. The CDR3 loop reads CASSHLGGAEQYF. CDR3 nucleotide sequence: TGTGCCAGCAGCCACCTGGGGGGGGCCGAGCAGTACTTC.

This chain links TRBV5-1 with TRBJ1-1; 8 bases match TRBD1. The V gene end was trimmed by 4 bases and the J gene end by 0 bases; junction bases not matched to a gene: 11. The CDR3 runs 17 residues. Germline V gives CDR1 SGHRS, CDR2 YFSETQ. The CDR3 bases are TGCGCCAGCAGCCCCGGACAGGGCTCCCTTATGAACACTGAAGCTTTCTTT. As protein: CASSPGQGSLMNTEAFF.

This clone has just a few counts. The chain carries TRBV7-2 and TRBJ1-5; a possible D gene is TRBD1 (6 bases). The CDR3 loop spans 14 amino acids. V was cut by 3 bases and J by 4 bases, with 10 bases left in between. Per the germline V gene, CDR1 is SGHTA and CDR2 is FQGNSA. CDR3 protein: CASSLDSRNQPQHF. The CDR3 nucleotides are TGTGCCAGCAGCTTGGACAGCAGGAATCAGCCCCAGCATTTT.

The chain uses TRBV13 and TRBJ1-3; tentative D call: TRBD1 (6 bases). The CDR3 is made up of 15 amino acids. Germline V gene data show CDR1 as PRHDT and CDR2 as FYEKMQ (reference sequence). The ends were cut back, 6 bases at V and 0 bases at J, with 12 bases in the middle. The CDR3 DNA is TGTGCCAGCAGTTTCAGGGGAAACTCTGGAAACACCATATATTTT. Translated, it gives CASSFRGNSGNTIYF.

This clone is a singleton in its sample. The chain uses TRBV18 and TRBJ2-5; 10 bases are a match to TRBD2. CDR1 is KGHSH, CDR2 LQKENI, per germline. This CDR3 is built from 15 residues. Trimming cost V 0 bases and J 5 bases; bases outside gene matches: 3. Here the CDR3 DNA reads TGTGCCAGCTCACCACCGGGACTAGCGATGGAGACCCAGTACTTC. Protein sequence: CASSPPGLAMETQYF.